This T cell receptor (beta chain) was recovered during a study of CD4 T cells in relation to SARS-CoV-2 and coronaviruses. CDR1 is ENHRY, CDR2 SYGVKD, per germline. The CDR3 sequence is 12 residues long. Trimming took 2 bases from V and 8 from J, leaving 4 bases between them. This clone appeared a single time. The antigen is undetermined. The repertoire was sequenced with immunoSEQ multiplex PCR; TCRdb's copy has only in-frame clones and lacks some. The table includes some 25,000 clones, around three quarters detected once. The unexposed donors gave CD4+ T cells in about 2010-2019, prior to COVID-19. After approximately ten days of culture, CD4+ T cells were isolated.

This TCR was recovered from a human donor in good health. The sequenced sample consisted of CD4+ T cells from PBMCs, cultured in vitro. The chain links TRBV10-3 to TRBJ1-6, with no clear D. The CDR3 reads CAISEGDSPLHF. The CDR3 DNA reads TGTGCCATCAGTGAGGGAGATTCACCCCTCCACTTT.